Included here is one T cell receptor (beta chain) sequence, with context. CDR3 length equals 16 residues. Germline assignment: CDR1 LGHDT and CDR2 YNNKEL (reference sequence). The J segment lost 4 bases and the V segment lost 4 bases, leaving 6 bases of the junction unmatched. The data originate from a study of blood T cell repertoires in COVID-19. Study at large: Acute and convalescent COVID-19 specimens originated in the United States, Italy and Spain. From T cells, B-cell-depleted T cells, or PBMCs came the material, which was cDNA or gDNA.

The authors' processing: By means of reference gene primer amplification, nucleated cell counts were estimated. Libraries were prepared by immunoSEQ multiplex PCR; TCRdb keeps only in-frame clonotypes and omits some of them. V and J calls and clone size come straight from that table; D and trimming were deduced from the DNA. The repertoire holds under 200,000 clones, with around 80% as singletons. This chain joins TRBV3-1 (or the pseudogene TRBV3-2) and TRBJ2-3, with 12 bases aligning to TRBD2. The sample taken for sequencing was peripheral blood. The sequence derives from a woman in her seventies who had recovered from COVID-19. The CDR3 reads CASSPGLAGTSDTQYF. CDR3 DNA: TGTGCCAGCAGCCCAGGACTAGCGGGGACATCAGATACGCAGTATTTT.